A selection of T cell receptor beta chains follows, all from one sample in a study of control samples from healthy donors and cancer patients. Sequenced by immunoSEQ multiplex PCR; TCRdb stores in-frame clones only, minus some. The data contain about 150,000 clones, 92% of them singletons. The sequencing sample was made of blood. The receptors derive from a woman in her 30s in good health. CDR3s include the opening cysteine and the closing phenylalanine or tryptophan. The D gene is left open where the match is weak.

>NA|TRBV28
CASSFRRYLLAKNIQYF
>NA|TRBV12-5
CASGLSPGRRGSYGYTF
>NA|TRBV27
CASSLGTTGELFF
>TRBD1|TRBV4-2
CASSQTGQGENQPQHF
>TRBD1|TRBV18
CASSPVQGDSPLHF
>TRBD2|TRBV7-2
CASSLTSGRHNEQFF
>NA|TRBV3-1/TRBV3-2
CASSLQDPGELFF
>TRBD1|TRBV6-5
CASRRQGGTEAFF
>NA|TRBV7-2
CASSFQRYNEQFF
>NA|TRBV28
CASSPQGRGGWGYGYTF